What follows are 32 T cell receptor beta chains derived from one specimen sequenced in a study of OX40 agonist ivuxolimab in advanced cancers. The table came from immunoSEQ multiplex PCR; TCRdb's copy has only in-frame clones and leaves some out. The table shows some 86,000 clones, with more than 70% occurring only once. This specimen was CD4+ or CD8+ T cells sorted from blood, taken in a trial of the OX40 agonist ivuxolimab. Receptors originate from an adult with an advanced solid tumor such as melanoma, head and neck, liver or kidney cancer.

CDR3 nucleotide sequence: TGTGCCAGCAGCTTTGAGCTAGGTCGAGGCTCACCCCTCCACTTT. As protein: CASSFELGRGSPLHF. This chain uses TRBV5-6 with TRBJ1-6, with D unclear. Germline V gene sequence: CDR1 SGHDT, CDR2 YYEEEE. Trimming stripped 2 bases from V and 10 bases from J, with 16 bases between. The length of the CDR3 is 15 residues.

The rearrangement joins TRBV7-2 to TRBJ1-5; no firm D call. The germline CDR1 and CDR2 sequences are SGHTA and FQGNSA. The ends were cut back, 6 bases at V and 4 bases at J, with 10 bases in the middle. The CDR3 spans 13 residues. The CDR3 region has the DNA TGTGCCAGCAGTTTCGATCCGAATCAGCCCCAGCATTTT. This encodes CASSFDPNQPQHF.

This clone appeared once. The CDR3 DNA sequence: TGTGCCAGCAGTTATTACAGGGGCCATGAGCAGTTCTTC. Protein: CASSYYRGHEQFF. The chain couples TRBV7-2 to TRBJ2-1; 7 bases are shared with TRBD1. This CDR3 spans 13 amino acids. Germline-derived CDR1 and CDR2 are SGHTA and FQGNSA. V gave up 6 bases and J gave up 8 bases; unmatched junction bases: 7. The variable domain in full, with the rest retrieved from reference TRBV7-2 and TRBJ2-1, is GAGVSQSPSNKVTEKGKDVELRCDPISGHTALYWYRQSLGQGLEFLIYFQGNSAPDKSGLPSDRFSAERTGGSVSTLTIQRTQQEDSAVYLCASSYYRGHEQFFGPGTRLTVL.

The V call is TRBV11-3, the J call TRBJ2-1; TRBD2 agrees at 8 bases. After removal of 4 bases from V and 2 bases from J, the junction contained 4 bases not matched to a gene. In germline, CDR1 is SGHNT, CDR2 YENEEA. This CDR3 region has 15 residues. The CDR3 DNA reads TGTGCCAGCAGCTCAGGGCGGGGGGCCTACAATGAGCAGTTCTTC. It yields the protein CASSSGRGAYNEQFF. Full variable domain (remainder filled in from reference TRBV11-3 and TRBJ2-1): EAGVVQSPRYKIIEKKQPVAFWCNPISGHNTLYWYLQNLGQGPELLIRYENEEAVDDSQLPKDRFSAERLKGVDSTLKIQPAELGDSAVYLCASSSGRGAYNEQFFGPGTRLTVL.

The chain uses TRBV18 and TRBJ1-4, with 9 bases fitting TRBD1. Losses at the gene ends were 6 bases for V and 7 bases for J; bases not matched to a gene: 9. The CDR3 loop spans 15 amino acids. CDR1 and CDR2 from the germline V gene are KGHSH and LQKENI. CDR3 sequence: CASSPGQGKSEKLFF. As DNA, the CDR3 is TGTGCCAGCTCCCCAGGACAGGGGAAAAGTGAAAAACTGTTTTTT.

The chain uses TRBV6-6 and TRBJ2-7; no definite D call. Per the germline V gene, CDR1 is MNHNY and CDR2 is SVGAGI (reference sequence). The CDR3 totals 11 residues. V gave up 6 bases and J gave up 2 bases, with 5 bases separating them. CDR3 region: CASSSTYEQYF. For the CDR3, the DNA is TGTGCCAGCAGCAGTACCTACGAGCAGTACTTC.

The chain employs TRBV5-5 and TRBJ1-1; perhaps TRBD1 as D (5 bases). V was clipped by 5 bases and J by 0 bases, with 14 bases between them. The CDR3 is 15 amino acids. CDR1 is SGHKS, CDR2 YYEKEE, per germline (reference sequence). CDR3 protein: CASRRDRPMNTEAFF. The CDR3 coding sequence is TGTGCCAGCAGACGGGACCGACCTATGAACACTGAAGCTTTCTTT. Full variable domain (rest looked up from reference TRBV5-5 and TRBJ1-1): DAGVTQSPTHLIKTRGQQVTLRCSPISGHKSVSWYQQVLGQGPQFIFQYYEKEERGRGNFPDRFSARQFPNYSSELNVNALLLGDSALYLCASRRDRPMNTEAFFGQGTRLTVV.

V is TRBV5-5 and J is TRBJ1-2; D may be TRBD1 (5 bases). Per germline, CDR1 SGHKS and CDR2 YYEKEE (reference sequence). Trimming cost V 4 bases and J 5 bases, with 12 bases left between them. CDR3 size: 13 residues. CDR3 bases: TGTGCCAGCAGCCTGGATACAGGTTATGGCTACACCTTC. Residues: CASSLDTGYGYTF.

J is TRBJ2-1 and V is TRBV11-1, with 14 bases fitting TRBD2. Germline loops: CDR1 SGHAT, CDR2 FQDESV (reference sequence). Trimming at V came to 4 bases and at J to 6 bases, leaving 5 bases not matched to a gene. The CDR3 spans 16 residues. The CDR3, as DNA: TGTGCCAGCAGCTCCCCCGGGACTAGCGGGGGCAATGAGCAGTTCTTC. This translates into CASSSPGTSGGNEQFF. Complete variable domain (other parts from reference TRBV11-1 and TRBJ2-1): EAEVAQSPRYKITEKSQAVAFWCDPISGHATLYWYRQILGQGPELLVQFQDESVVDDSQLPKDRFSAERLKGVDSTLKIQPAELGDSAMYLCASSSPGTSGGNEQFFGPGTRLTVL.

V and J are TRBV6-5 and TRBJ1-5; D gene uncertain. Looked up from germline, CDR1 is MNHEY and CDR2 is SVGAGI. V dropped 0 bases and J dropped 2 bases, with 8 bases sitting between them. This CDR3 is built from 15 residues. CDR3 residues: CASSYSPSGNQPQHF. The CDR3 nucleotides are TGTGCCAGCAGTTACTCCCCCTCGGGCAATCAGCCCCAGCATTTT.

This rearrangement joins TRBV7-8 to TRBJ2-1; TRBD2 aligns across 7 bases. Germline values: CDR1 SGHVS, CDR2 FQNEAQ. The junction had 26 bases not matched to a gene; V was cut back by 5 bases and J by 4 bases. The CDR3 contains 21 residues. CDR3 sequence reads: CASSLGGLRSLSGTLYNEQFF. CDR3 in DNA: TGTGCCAGCAGCCTTGGCGGCTTGAGGTCGTTGAGCGGGACTCTTTACAATGAGCAGTTCTTC. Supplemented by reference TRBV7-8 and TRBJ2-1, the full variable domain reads GAGVSQSPRYKVAKRGQDVALRCDPISGHVSLFWYQQALGQGPEFLTYFQNEAQLDKSGLPSDRFFAERPEGSVSTLKIQRTQQEDSAVYLCASSLGGLRSLSGTLYNEQFFGPGTRLTVL.

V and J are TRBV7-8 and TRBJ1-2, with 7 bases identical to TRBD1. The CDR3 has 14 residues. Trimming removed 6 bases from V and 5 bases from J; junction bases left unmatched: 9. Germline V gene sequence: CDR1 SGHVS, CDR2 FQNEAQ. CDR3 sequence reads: CASSSGGPYYGYTF. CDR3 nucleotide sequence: TGTGCCAGCAGTTCAGGGGGACCCTATTATGGCTACACCTTC.

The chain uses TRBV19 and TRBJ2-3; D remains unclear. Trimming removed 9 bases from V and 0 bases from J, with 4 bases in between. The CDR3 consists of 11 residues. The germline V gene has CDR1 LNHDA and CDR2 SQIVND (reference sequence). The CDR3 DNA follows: TGTGCCAGCCTCAGCACAGATACGCAGTATTTT. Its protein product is CASLSTDTQYF.

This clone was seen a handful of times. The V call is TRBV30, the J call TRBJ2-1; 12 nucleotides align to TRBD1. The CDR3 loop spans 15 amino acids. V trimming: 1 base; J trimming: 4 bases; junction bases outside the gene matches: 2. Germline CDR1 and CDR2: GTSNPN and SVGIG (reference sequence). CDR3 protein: CAWSGGQGAYNEQFF. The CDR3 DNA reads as TGTGCCTGGAGTGGGGGACAGGGGGCGTACAATGAGCAGTTCTTC.

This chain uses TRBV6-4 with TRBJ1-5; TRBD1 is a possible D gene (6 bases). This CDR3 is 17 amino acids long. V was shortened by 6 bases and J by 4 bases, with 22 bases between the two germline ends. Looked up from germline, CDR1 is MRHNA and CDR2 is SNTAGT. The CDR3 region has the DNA TGTGCCAGCAGAAGAGGCAGGGGACCAGGGCGAAATCAGCCCCAGCATTTT. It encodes CASRRGRGPGRNQPQHF.

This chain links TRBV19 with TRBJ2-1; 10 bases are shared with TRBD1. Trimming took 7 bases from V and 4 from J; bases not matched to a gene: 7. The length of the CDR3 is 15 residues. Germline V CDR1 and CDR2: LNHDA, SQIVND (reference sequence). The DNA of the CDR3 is TGTGCCAGTACTCATGACAGGGGGCAATACAATGAGCAGTTCTTC. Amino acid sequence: CASTHDRGQYNEQFF.

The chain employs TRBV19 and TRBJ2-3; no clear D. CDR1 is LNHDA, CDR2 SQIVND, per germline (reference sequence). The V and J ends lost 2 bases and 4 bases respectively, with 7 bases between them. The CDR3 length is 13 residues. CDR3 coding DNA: TGTGCCAGTAGTATATCGGGTGCAGATACGCAGTATTTT. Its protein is CASSISGADTQYF.

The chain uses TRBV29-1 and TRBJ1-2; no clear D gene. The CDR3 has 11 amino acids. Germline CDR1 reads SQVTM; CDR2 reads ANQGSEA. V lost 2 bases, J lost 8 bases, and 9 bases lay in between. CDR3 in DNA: TGCAGCGTTGAATCGTTCGGGGGCTACACCTTC. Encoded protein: CSVESFGGYTF.

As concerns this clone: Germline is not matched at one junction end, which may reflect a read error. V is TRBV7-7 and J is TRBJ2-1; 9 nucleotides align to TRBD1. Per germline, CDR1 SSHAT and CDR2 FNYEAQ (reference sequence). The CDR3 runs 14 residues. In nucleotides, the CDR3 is TGTGCTAGCAGCCTGGGACAGGGAGCCGATGAGCAGTTCTTC. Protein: CASSLGQGADEQFF.

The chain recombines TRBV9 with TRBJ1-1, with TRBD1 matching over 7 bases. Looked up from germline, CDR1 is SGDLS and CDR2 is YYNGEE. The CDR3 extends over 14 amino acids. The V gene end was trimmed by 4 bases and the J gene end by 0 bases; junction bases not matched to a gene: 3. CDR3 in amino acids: CASSPQGVNTEAFF. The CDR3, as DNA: TGTGCCAGCAGCCCTCAGGGGGTGAACACTGAAGCTTTCTTT.

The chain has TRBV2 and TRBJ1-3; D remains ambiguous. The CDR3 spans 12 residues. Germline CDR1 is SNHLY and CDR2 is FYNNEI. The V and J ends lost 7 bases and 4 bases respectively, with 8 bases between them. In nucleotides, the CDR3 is TGTGCCAGCAAAAATTCGGGAAACACCATATATTTT. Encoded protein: CASKNSGNTIYF.

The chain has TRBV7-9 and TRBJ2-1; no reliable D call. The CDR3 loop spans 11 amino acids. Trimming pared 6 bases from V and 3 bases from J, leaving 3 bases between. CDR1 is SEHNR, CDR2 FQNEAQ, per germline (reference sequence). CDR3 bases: TGTGCCAGCAGTTTCTACAATGAGCAGTTCTTC. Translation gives CASSFYNEQFF.

DNA for the CDR3: TGTGCCAGCAGCTTAGTGTCGAGACTAGCGGGGTACAATGAGCAGTTCTTC. Protein: CASSLVSRLAGYNEQFF. The gene calls are TRBV11-3 and TRBJ2-1, with 11 positions matching TRBD2. This CDR3 contains 17 residues. Germline V gives CDR1 SGHNT, CDR2 YENEEA. Trimming cost V 1 base and J 4 bases; bases outside gene matches: 6.

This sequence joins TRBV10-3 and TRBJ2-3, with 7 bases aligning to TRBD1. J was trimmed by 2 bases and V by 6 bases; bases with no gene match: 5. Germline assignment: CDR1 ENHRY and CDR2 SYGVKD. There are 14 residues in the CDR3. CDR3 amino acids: CAISAGTATDTQYF. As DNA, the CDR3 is TGTGCCATCAGCGCCGGGACAGCCACAGATACGCAGTATTTT.

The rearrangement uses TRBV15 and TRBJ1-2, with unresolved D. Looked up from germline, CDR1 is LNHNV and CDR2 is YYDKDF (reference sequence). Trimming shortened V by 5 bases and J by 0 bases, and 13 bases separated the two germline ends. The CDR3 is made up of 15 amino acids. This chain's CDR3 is CATSSRERANYGYTF. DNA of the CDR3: TGTGCCACCAGCTCGAGGGAGAGAGCTAACTATGGCTACACCTTC. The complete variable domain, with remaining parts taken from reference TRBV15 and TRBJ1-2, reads DAMVIQNPRYQVTQFGKPVTLSCSQTLNHNVMYWYQQKSSQAPKLLFHYYDKDFNNEADTPDNFQSRRPNTSFCFLDIRSPGLGDTAMYLCATSSRERANYGYTFGSGTRLTVV.

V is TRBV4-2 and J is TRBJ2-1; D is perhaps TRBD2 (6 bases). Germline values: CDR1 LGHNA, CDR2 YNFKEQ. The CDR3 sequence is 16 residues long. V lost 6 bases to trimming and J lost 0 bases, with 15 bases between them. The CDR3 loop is CASRPRELSSYNEQFF. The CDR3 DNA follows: TGTGCCAGCAGGCCCCGGGAGCTGAGCTCCTACAATGAGCAGTTCTTC.

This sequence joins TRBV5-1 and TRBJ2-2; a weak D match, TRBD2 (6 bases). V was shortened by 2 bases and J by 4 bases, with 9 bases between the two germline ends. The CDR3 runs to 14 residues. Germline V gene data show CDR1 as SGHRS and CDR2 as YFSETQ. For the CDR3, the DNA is TGCGCCAGCAGCTTCGGGGACTCCACCGGGGAGCTGTTTTTT. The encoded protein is CASSFGDSTGELFF.

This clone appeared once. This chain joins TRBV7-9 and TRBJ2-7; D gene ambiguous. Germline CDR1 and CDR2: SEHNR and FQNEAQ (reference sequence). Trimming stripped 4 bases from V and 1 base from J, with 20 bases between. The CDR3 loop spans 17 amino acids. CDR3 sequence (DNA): TGTGCCAGCAGCTCTTCCCACGGCGGTCTCAATTCCTACGAGCAGTACTTC. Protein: CASSSSHGGLNSYEQYF.

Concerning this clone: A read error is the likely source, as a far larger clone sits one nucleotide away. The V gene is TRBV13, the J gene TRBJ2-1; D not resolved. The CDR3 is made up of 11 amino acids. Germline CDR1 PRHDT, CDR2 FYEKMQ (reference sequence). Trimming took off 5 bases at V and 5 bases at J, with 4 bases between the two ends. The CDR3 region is CASSMDNEQFF. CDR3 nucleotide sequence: TGTGCCAGCAGCATGGACAATGAGCAGTTCTTC.

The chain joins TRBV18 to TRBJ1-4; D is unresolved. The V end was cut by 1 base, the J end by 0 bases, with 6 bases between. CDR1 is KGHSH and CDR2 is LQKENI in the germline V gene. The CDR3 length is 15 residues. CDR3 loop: CASSPRQATNEKLFF. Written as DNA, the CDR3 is TGTGCCAGCTCACCACGACAAGCAACTAATGAAAAACTGTTTTTT.

CDR3: CASSQVDVPYNEQFF. CDR3 bases: TGCGCCAGCAGCCAAGTTGATGTCCCGTACAATGAGCAGTTCTTC. The V call is TRBV4-1, the J call TRBJ2-1; D not resolved. Germline-derived CDR1 and CDR2 are MGHRA and YSYEKL. The CDR3 length is 15 residues. V gave up 1 base and J gave up 4 bases, with 11 bases separating them.

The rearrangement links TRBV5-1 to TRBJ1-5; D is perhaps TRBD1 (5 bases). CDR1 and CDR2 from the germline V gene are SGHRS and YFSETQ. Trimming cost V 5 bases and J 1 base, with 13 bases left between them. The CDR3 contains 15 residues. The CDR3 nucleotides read TGCGCCAGCAGACCCACAGGCGGGAGCAATCAGCCCCAGCATTTT. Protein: CASRPTGGSNQPQHF. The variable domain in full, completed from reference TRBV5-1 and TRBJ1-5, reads KAGVTQTPRYLIKTRGQQVTLSCSPISGHRSVSWYQQTPGQGLQFLFEYFSETQRNKGNFPGRFSGRQFSNSRSEMNVSTLELGDSALYLCASRPTGGSNQPQHFGDGTRLSIL.